The 9 T cell receptor beta chains in this list originate from one sample, sequenced in a study of lymphopenia after photon versus proton radiotherapy. Assay: immunoSEQ multiplex PCR; the TCRdb copy retains only in-frame clones and omits some. The repertoire holds tens of thousands of clones, 90% seen once, with around 0.76% in the top ten. The material was peripheral blood, obtained from a patient treated with photon-based radiotherapy. These receptors originate from a woman between 50 and 59 years old with cholangiocarcinoma.

The genes are TRBV2 and TRBJ2-7; TRBD2 matches at 11 bases. With 8 bases clipped from V and 5 bases from J, the junction kept 5 bases outside the gene matches. The CDR3 length is 13 residues. Germline V gene lookup returns CDR1 SNHLY and CDR2 FYNNEI. The CDR3 nucleotides read TGTGCCAGCCGACTAGCGGGGTGGGACGAGCAGTACTTC. Its translation is CASRLAGWDEQYF.

The chain employs TRBV7-2 and TRBJ1-2; D possibly corresponds to TRBD1 (5 bases). The V and J ends lost 5 bases and 4 bases respectively, with 8 bases between them. The CDR3 covers 12 residues. The germline CDR1 and CDR2 sequences are SGHTA and FQGNSA. CDR3 protein: CASSDSPYGYTF. The DNA of the CDR3 is TGTGCCAGCAGCGACAGCCCCTATGGCTACACCTTC.

This clone was picked up one time. The J gene is TRBJ2-2, the V gene TRBV27, with a weak D call TRBD2 (7 bases). Germline loops: CDR1 MNHEY, CDR2 SMNVEV (reference sequence). The CDR3 loop spans 16 amino acids. The V gene lost 3 bases and the J gene lost 4 bases, with 15 bases spanning the gap. Here the CDR3 reads CASSFLGGPGTGELFF. CDR3 nucleotide sequence: TGTGCCAGCAGTTTTTTGGGGGGGCCGGGCACCGGGGAGCTGTTTTTT.

There are a few counts of this clone. The V and J genes are TRBV19 and TRBJ1-2; 9 bases line up with TRBD1. This CDR3 spans 15 amino acids. The germline V gene has CDR1 LNHDA and CDR2 SQIVND (reference sequence). Trimming removed 7 bases from V and 4 bases from J; junction bases left unmatched: 10. Here the CDR3 reads CASNPPDRGVYGYTF. The CDR3 bases are TGTGCCAGTAACCCTCCCGACAGGGGGGTCTATGGCTACACCTTC.

This sequence joins TRBV7-7 and TRBJ2-1, with D possibly TRBD1 on 6 matching bases. The V and J ends lost 5 bases and 4 bases respectively, with 12 bases between them. CDR1 SSHAT and CDR2 FNYEAQ come from the germline V gene (reference sequence). The CDR3 runs 14 residues. The CDR3 is CASSRPGAYNEQFF. The CDR3 DNA sequence: TGTGCCAGCAGCCGACCAGGGGCTTACAATGAGCAGTTCTTC.

The gene calls are TRBV6-5 and TRBJ2-5, with D possibly TRBD1 on 6 matching bases. Germline V gene data show CDR1 as MNHEY and CDR2 as SVGAGI. CDR3 length equals 15 residues. The germline V and J ends were trimmed by 4 bases and 5 bases, with 17 bases remaining between them. The CDR3 nucleotides are TGTGCCAGCAGTTCTTCAGGGGTCATGTATGAGACCCAGTACTTC. This translates into CASSSSGVMYETQYF.

The gene calls are TRBV30 and TRBJ1-1; 9 nucleotides line up with TRBD1. CDR1 GTSNPN and CDR2 SVGIG come from the germline V gene (reference sequence). After removal of 4 bases from V and 5 bases from J, the junction contained 5 bases not matched to a gene. The CDR3 spans 13 residues. CDR3 sequence reads: CAWNRGRKTEAFF. The CDR3 nucleotides are TGTGCCTGGAACAGGGGGCGAAAAACTGAAGCTTTCTTT.

This clone appeared a few times. The V gene is TRBV9, the J gene TRBJ1-2; 8 bases are a match to TRBD1. After removal of 4 bases from V and 4 bases from J, the junction contained 9 bases not matched to a gene. Germline lookup yields CDR1 SGDLS and CDR2 YYNGEE. CDR3 size: 15 residues. CDR3 sequence reads: CASSPTSDRVYGYTF. The CDR3 DNA reads as TGTGCCAGCAGCCCAACCTCGGACAGGGTCTATGGCTACACCTTC.

This sequence joins TRBV5-1 and TRBJ1-3; D is undetermined. V was shortened by 3 bases and J by 8 bases, with 18 bases between the two germline ends. CDR1 and CDR2 from the germline V gene are SGHRS and YFSETQ. The CDR3 spans 15 residues. CDR3 in amino acids: CASSSTGEMGYTIYF. CDR3 sequence (DNA): TGCGCCAGCAGCTCGACCGGGGAAATGGGTTACACCATATATTTT.